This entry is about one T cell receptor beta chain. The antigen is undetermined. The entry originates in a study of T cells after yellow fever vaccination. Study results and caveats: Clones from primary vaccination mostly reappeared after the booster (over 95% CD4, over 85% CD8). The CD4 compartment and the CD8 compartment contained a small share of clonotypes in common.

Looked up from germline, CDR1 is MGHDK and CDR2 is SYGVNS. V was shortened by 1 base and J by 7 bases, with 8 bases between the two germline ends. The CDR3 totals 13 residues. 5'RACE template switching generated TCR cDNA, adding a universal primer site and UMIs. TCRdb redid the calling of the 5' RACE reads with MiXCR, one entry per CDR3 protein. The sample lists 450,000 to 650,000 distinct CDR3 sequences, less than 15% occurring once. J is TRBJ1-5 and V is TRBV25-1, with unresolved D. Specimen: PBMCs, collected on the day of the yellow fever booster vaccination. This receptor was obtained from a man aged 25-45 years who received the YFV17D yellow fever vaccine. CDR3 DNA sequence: TGTGCCAGCAGTGAATGGTCCCAACAGCCCCAGCATTTT. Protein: CASSEWSQQPQHF.